This T cell receptor (beta chain) was profiled in a study of human T cells and chemical hapten exposure. As to time point: patch test 3, about 24 weeks after DPC sensitization. Treatment of the sample: therapeutic diphenylcyclopropenone sensitization with weekly scalp DPC. Blood was collected ahead of every patch test applied. Unique molecular identifiers were affixed to discrete cDNA molecules within the library. Authors' data handling: TCR counts had a median of approximately 96,000 per sample and spanned about 20,000 to 750,000. Each CDR3 protein gets one entry after TCRdb re-called the RACE reads with MiXCR. V and J calls and clone size were set by TCRdb, not the authors. The sample gives over 70,000 distinct CDR3 sequences, about 11% of which show up once; around 1% is in the top ten. Study-wide results and limits: Expanded TCRs showed more large CDR3 clusters than pre-sensitization or healthy control sets.

Trimming took 3 bases from V and 10 from J, leaving 13 bases between them. The germline CDR1 and CDR2 sequences are DFQATT and SNEGSKA (reference sequence). The CDR3 runs 13 residues. This clonotype has a count of ten or more. Antigen unknown. The chain recombines TRBV20-1 with TRBJ1-6, with D tentatively TRBD1 (5 bases). This sample comprised whole blood, obtained in connection with sensitization to the hapten diphenylcyclopropenone (DPC). This sequence originates from a woman aged 25 to 39 with alopecia areata. Some clones in this sample may be carry-over from other donors' samples. The CDR3 sequence is CSARGESWSPLHF. The CDR3 coding sequence is TGCAGTGCTAGGGGGGAGAGTTGGTCACCCCTCCACTTT.